This T cell receptor (beta chain) came from a study of radiotherapy plus CTLA-4 blockade in lung cancer. Study-level information: There were objective responses in 15% to 20% of patients, and around 32% had disease control. Study-wide results and caveats: In blood, TCR clones derived from the tumor expanded after radiotherapy plus ipilimumab. Best predicting response, reportedly, were early blood T cell clone dynamics, with interferon-beta.

Here immunoSEQ multiplex PCR was the method, and the copy in TCRdb shows in-frame clones only, minus some. The sample lists under 110,000 clones; over 75% were seen once. It was focal radiation plus CTLA-4 blockade with ipilimumab that patients with chemo-refractory metastatic non-small-cell lung cancer received. About this clone: What it binds is not known.

V lost 7 bases to trimming and J lost 8 bases, with 12 bases between them. Germline V lookup: CDR1 MNHNS, CDR2 SASEGT. This CDR3 has 12 amino acids. The chain couples TRBV6-1 to TRBJ2-1; D may be TRBD2 (6 bases). This clonotype was obtained from a human donor with non-small cell lung cancer that progressed on radiotherapy plus ipilimumab. Some clones in this sample may be carry-over from other donors' samples. Here the sequenced sample was peripheral blood, taken from a patient treated with radiotherapy plus ipilimumab. CDR3 region: CASTPPGDEQFF. CDR3 sequence (DNA): TGTGCCAGCACCCCGCCGGGAGATGAGCAGTTCTTC.